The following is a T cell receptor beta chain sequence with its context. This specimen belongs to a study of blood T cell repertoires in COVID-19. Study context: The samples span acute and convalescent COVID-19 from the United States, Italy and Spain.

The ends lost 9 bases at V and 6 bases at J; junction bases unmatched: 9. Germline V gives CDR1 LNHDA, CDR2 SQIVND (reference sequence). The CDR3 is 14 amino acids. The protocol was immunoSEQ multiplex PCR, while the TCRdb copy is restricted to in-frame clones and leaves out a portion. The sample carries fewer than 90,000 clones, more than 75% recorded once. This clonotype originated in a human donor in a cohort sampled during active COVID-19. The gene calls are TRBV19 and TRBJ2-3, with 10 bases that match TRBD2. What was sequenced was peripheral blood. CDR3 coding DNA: TGTGCCAGCACCCTAGCGGGAGTAGGTGATACGCAGTATTTT. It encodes CASTLAGVGDTQYF.